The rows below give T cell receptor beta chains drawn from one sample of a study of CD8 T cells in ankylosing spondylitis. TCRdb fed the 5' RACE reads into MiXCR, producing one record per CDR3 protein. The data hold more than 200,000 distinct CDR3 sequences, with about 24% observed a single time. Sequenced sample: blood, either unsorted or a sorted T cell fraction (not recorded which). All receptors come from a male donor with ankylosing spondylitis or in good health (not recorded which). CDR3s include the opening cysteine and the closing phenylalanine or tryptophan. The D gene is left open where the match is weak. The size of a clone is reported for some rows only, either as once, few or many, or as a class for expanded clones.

TGTGCCAGCAGTCCGGACTACCCGCCTTGGTATTTT,CASSPDYPPWYF,many,TRBJ2-3,TRBV2,NA
TGCAGTGCAAGTCGACAGATGGAAAACATTCAGTACTTC,CSASRQMENIQYF,NA,TRBJ2-4,TRBV20-1,NA
TGTGCCAGCAGCTTAAGGCTGGGACCGAACACTGAAGCTTTCTTT,CASSLRLGPNTEAFF,many,TRBJ1-1,TRBV11-2,NA
TGTGCCAGCAGTCCGAACCGGGGGGACATAGGCGGGGAGACCCAGTACTTC,CASSPNRGDIGGETQYF,NA,TRBJ2-5,TRBV12-3/TRBV12-4,NA
TGTGCCAGCAGTTCGACTACCTCCTACGAGCAGTACTTC,CASSSTTSYEQYF,NA,TRBJ2-7,TRBV12-3/TRBV12-4,NA
TGCAGTGCTAGAGATCTGCTAATACAATACAATGAGCAGTTCTTC,CSARDLLIQYNEQFF,many,TRBJ2-1,TRBV20-1,NA
TGTGCCAGCACCAGCGACAGACCGAACACCGGGGAGCTGTTTTTT,CASTSDRPNTGELFF,NA,TRBJ2-2,TRBV6-5,NA
TGCGCCAGCAGTACCGGACAGGGTGTTCTGGTGGACACTGAAGCTTTCTTT,CASSTGQGVLVDTEAFF,many,TRBJ1-1,TRBV5-1,TRBD1
TGCGCCAGCACCACCTCGGCCGGGGAGCTGTTTTTT,CASTTSAGELFF,NA,TRBJ2-2,TRBV5-1,NA
TGCAGTGCTGGGGAGGGATCTGGCCTAATCGAGCAGTACTTC,CSAGEGSGLIEQYF,few,TRBJ2-7,TRBV20-1,TRBD2
TGTGCCAGCAGCCCGTCTGGGGGAAACTACAATGAGCAGTTCTTC,CASSPSGGNYNEQFF,many,TRBJ2-1,TRBV5-5,NA
TGTGCCAGCAGCTCCCGCCGACTAGCGGAATCCTACAATGAGCAGTTCTTC,CASSSRRLAESYNEQFF,NA,TRBJ2-1,TRBV5-6,TRBD2
TGTGCCAGCAGCCACAAAGGACAGGGCCGACAAGAGACCCAGTACTTC,CASSHKGQGRQETQYF,few,TRBJ2-5,TRBV3-1,TRBD1
TGTGCTAGTGGGCCCGGACAGTCAGAACAAGAGACCCAGTACTTC,CASGPGQSEQETQYF,NA,TRBJ2-5,TRBV12-5,NA
TGTGCCAGCAGCTTAGGAGCGACTAACTATGGCTACACCTTC,CASSLGATNYGYTF,NA,TRBJ1-2,TRBV7-2,NA
TGTGCCAGCAGCTTAAGATCGCGGGCAGATACGCAGTATTTT,CASSLRSRADTQYF,NA,TRBJ2-3,TRBV7-9,NA
TGTGCCAGCAGGGTAGCGGGAGCTAGCACAGATACGCAGTATTTT,CASRVAGASTDTQYF,many,TRBJ2-3,TRBV12-3/TRBV12-4,TRBD2
TGTGCCAGTAGTATAGAACGGAATTCACCCCTCCACTTT,CASSIERNSPLHF,many,TRBJ1-6,TRBV19,NA
TGCAGTGCTAGAGTCTGGCGGGGGAGCTCCTACGAGCAGTACTTC,CSARVWRGSSYEQYF,many,TRBJ2-7,TRBV20-1,TRBD2
TGTGCCATCAGTGAGTCGACAGGGCCTAGCACAGATACGCAGTATTTT,CAISESTGPSTDTQYF,few,TRBJ2-3,TRBV10-3,TRBD1